Shown below are 23 T cell receptor beta chains from a single sample sequenced in a study of cytotoxic CD8 clonotypes in ibrutinib-treated CLL. TCRdb keeps only in-frame clones here, not all; method: immunoSEQ multiplex PCR. Of approximately 190,000 clones in the sample, roughly three quarters were seen once. The sequencing here drew on PBMCs, taken after 12 months of ibrutinib treatment. The source is a human donor with chronic lymphocytic leukemia.

This clone has a count of ten or more. The chain links TRBV5-1 to TRBJ1-1; tentative D call: TRBD1 (5 bases). Germline V lookup: CDR1 SGHRS, CDR2 YFSETQ. Trimming left V 5 bases short and J 0 bases short, with 11 bases between. There are 14 residues in the CDR3. CDR3 loop: CASRGGAMNTEAFF. The CDR3 coding sequence is TGCGCCAGCAGAGGTGGGGCCATGAACACTGAAGCTTTCTTT.

This clone was observed a few times. The rearrangement links TRBV10-3 to TRBJ1-2; D is undetermined. Trimming cost V 8 bases and J 3 bases, with 13 bases left between them. Germline V gene sequence: CDR1 ENHRY, CDR2 SYGVKD. This CDR3 is 13 amino acids long. For the CDR3, the DNA is TGTGCCATCGCGTTCGGCCGAGACTATGGCTACACCTTC. Translation: CAIAFGRDYGYTF.

The chain carries TRBV4-1 and TRBJ1-6; unclear D gene. Per germline, CDR1 MGHRA and CDR2 YSYEKL. The germline V and J ends were trimmed by 0 bases and 7 bases, with 13 bases remaining between them. CDR3 length: 16 residues. CDR3 protein: CASSQEAGSPNSPLHF. CDR3 nucleotide sequence: TGCGCCAGCAGCCAAGAGGCTGGCTCTCCGAATTCACCCCTCCACTTT.

The genes are TRBV4-1 and TRBJ2-7, with 11 bases that match TRBD2. Unmatched junction bases numbered 5, after V lost 2 bases and J lost 2 bases. CDR1 and CDR2 (germline): MGHRA, YSYEKL. The CDR3 spans 16 residues. CDR3 coding DNA: TGCGCCAGCAGCCAAAGACTAGCGGGGTCGACCTACGAGCAGTACTTC. Translating it yields CASSQRLAGSTYEQYF.

This clone was picked up one time. The chain employs TRBV7-2 and TRBJ2-7; TRBD2 matches 9 bases. Per germline, CDR1 SGHTA and CDR2 FQGNSA. The CDR3 is 14 amino acids. The trim removed 8 bases at V and 2 bases at J, leaving 7 bases unmatched. The CDR3 reads CASGVAGVPYEQYF. CDR3 nucleotides: TGTGCCAGCGGCGTAGCGGGGGTCCCCTACGAGCAGTACTTC.

Written as DNA, the CDR3 is TGTGCCAGCAGCCAAGGCTGGACAGGACCAGAGACCCAGTACTTC. Amino acid sequence: CASSQGWTGPETQYF. The genes are TRBV4-2 and TRBJ2-5; 7 nucleotides match TRBD1. The V gene's germline CDR1 is LGHNA and CDR2 YNFKEQ. The CDR3 runs 15 residues. V dropped 1 base and J dropped 4; count of bases not matched to a gene: 6.

The chain uses TRBV5-1 and TRBJ2-1, with 7 bases fitting TRBD1. Germline values: CDR1 SGHRS, CDR2 YFSETQ. The CDR3 consists of 16 residues. V was pared by 4 bases and J by 3 bases, with 10 bases of the junction left unmatched. CDR3 DNA sequence: TGCGCCAGCAGCCCGACGACAGGGTACATCTACAATGAGCAGTTCTTC. Protein sequence: CASSPTTGYIYNEQFF.

V gene TRBV28 combines with J gene TRBJ2-2, with a tentative D call TRBD2 (6 bases). Germline-derived CDR1 and CDR2 are MDHEN and SYDVKM. The CDR3 contains 14 residues. Trimming shortened V by 7 bases and J by 2 bases, and 11 bases separated the two germline ends. CDR3: CASTSSVNTGELFF. The CDR3 DNA reads TGTGCCAGCACGTCTAGCGTAAACACCGGGGAGCTGTTTTTT.

This chain connects TRBV6-4 to TRBJ2-7; D not resolved. The CDR3 is 17 amino acids. Germline V gene sequence: CDR1 MRHNA, CDR2 SNTAGT. Between the trimmed V and J ends, which lost 0 bases and 5 bases, there was a span of 20 bases. The CDR3 sequence: CASSDSSRANPVDEQYF. For the CDR3, the DNA is TGTGCCAGCAGTGACTCGAGTCGGGCGAACCCTGTGGACGAGCAGTACTTC.

The J gene is TRBJ2-7, the V gene TRBV4-1; the D is unclear. V dropped 4 bases and J dropped 1 base, with 11 bases sitting between them. The CDR3 spans 14 residues. The germline gives CDR1 MGHRA, CDR2 YSYEKL. Written as DNA, the CDR3 is TGCGCCAGCAGCCTCGGGTCCAGTTCCTACGAGCAGTACTTC. Protein product: CASSLGSSSYEQYF.

The chain recombines TRBV7-8 with TRBJ2-3; tentatively, D is TRBD2 (7 bases). CDR3 size: 16 residues. With 4 bases removed from V and 3 bases from J, the gap between germline ends came to 17 bases. Germline CDR1 reads SGHVS; CDR2 reads FQNEAQ. CDR3 region: CASSSSLGGATDTQYF. The CDR3, as DNA: TGTGCCAGCAGCTCCTCCTTGGGGGGGGCGACAGATACGCAGTATTTT. The complete variable domain, with remaining parts taken from reference TRBV7-8 and TRBJ2-3, reads GAGVSQSPRYKVAKRGQDVALRCDPISGHVSLFWYQQALGQGPEFLTYFQNEAQLDKSGLPSDRFFAERPEGSVSTLKIQRTQQEDSAVYLCASSSSLGGATDTQYFGPGTRLTVL.

This chain connects TRBV6-6 to TRBJ2-1; 9 bases fit TRBD2. The length of the CDR3 is 14 residues. From germline, CDR1 is MNHNY and CDR2 SVGAGI (reference sequence). The junction had 9 bases not matched to a gene; V was cut back by 7 bases and J by 8 bases. This CDR3 reads CASTDLAGEDEQFF. CDR3 in DNA: TGTGCCAGCACCGACTTAGCGGGGGAGGATGAGCAGTTCTTC.

The CDR3 spells CASSLVGGTSGYYEQYF. Written as DNA, the CDR3 is TGTGCCAGCAGTTTAGTGGGCGGGACTAGCGGGTACTACGAGCAGTACTTC. The chain has TRBV28 and TRBJ2-7; 12 nucleotides match TRBD2. The ends lost 2 bases at V and 3 bases at J; junction bases unmatched: 8. This CDR3 has 17 residues. Germline V gene lookup returns CDR1 MDHEN and CDR2 SYDVKM.

V and J are TRBV21-1 and TRBJ2-5; the D call of TRBD1 is as the table states it, not checked on the DNA. TRBV21-1 is a pseudogene. The CDR3 spans 14 residues. The CDR3 sequence: CASSTGGQAETQYF. CDR3 DNA sequence: TGTGCCAGCAGCACAGGGGGACAGGCAGAGACCCAGTACTTC.

This clone was found a few times. The rearrangement joins TRBV5-1 to TRBJ2-7; TRBD2 matches at 10 bases. The germline V gene has CDR1 SGHRS and CDR2 YFSETQ. After removal of 0 bases from V and 6 bases from J, the junction contained 6 bases not matched to a gene. This CDR3 comprises 15 residues. The CDR3 DNA reads TGCGCCAGCAGCTTGGCCCCTAGCGGGAGTTCCGAGCAGTACTTC. Its translation: CASSLAPSGSSEQYF.

This clone was seen a handful of times. This chain joins TRBV4-1 and TRBJ1-2; 9 nucleotides agree with TRBD1. The CDR3 runs to 19 residues. The V gene's germline CDR1 is MGHRA and CDR2 YSYEKL. V trimming: 0 bases; J trimming: 4 bases; junction bases outside the gene matches: 15. The CDR3 DNA reads as TGCGCCAGCAGCCAAGAGGTTAACTTGGGGACAGGGCCTCTCTATGGCTACACCTTC. It is translated as CASSQEVNLGTGPLYGYTF.

The V call is TRBV6-1, the J call TRBJ1-6; D is undetermined. Germline V gene sequence: CDR1 MNHNS, CDR2 SASEGT. CDR3 length: 13 amino acids. V shed 4 bases and J shed 14 bases, with 15 bases lying between them. The CDR3 loop reads CASSGLFPPALHF. For the CDR3, the DNA is TGTGCCAGCAGTGGTTTGTTCCCCCCCGCCCTCCACTTT.

The CDR3 DNA reads TGTGCCAGCAGCCAACTAGCGGGATCAACAGATACGCAGTATTTT. Its protein is CASSQLAGSTDTQYF. The gene calls are TRBV13 and TRBJ2-3; 10 bases match TRBD2. The ends lost 5 bases at V and 3 bases at J; junction bases unmatched: 5. The CDR3 runs 15 residues. CDR1 and CDR2 (germline): PRHDT, FYEKMQ (reference sequence).

The genes are TRBV19 and TRBJ1-5; 7 positions agree with TRBD1. Germline CDR1 is LNHDA and CDR2 is SQIVND (reference sequence). This CDR3 region has 15 residues. V shed 0 bases and J 7 bases; nucleotides not matched to a gene: 6. Here the CDR3 reads CASSIDPGTVQPQHF. The CDR3 DNA reads TGTGCCAGTAGTATAGATCCAGGGACAGTCCAGCCCCAGCATTTT.

This clone has just one count. The rearrangement joins TRBV5-1 to TRBJ2-2, with a weak D call TRBD1 (6 bases). This CDR3 has 16 residues. Per the germline V gene, CDR1 is SGHRS and CDR2 is YFSETQ. Deletions cut 4 bases from V and 6 bases from J, with 19 bases between. CDR3 nucleotides: TGCGCCAGCAGCCGTTTGGTGGGGGCGGTCGCCGGGGAGCTGTTTTTT. This codes for CASSRLVGAVAGELFF.

This clone turned up a few times. The chain links TRBV7-9 to TRBJ1-4, with 7 positions matching TRBD1. The V and J ends lost 5 bases and 8 bases, in that order; junction bases with no gene match: 11. CDR3 length equals 15 residues. Per germline, CDR1 SEHNR and CDR2 FQNEAQ (reference sequence). CDR3: CASSRTQGVEEKLFF. The CDR3 bases are TGTGCCAGCAGCCGGACGCAGGGGGTAGAAGAAAAACTGTTTTTT.

This clone appeared a single time. V is TRBV27 and J is TRBJ2-7; the D gene is possibly TRBD2 (6 bases). CDR1 is MNHEY and CDR2 is SMNVEV in the germline V gene (reference sequence). The CDR3 sequence is 16 residues long. V was trimmed by 6 bases and J by 0 bases, leaving 18 bases between them. The DNA for the CDR3 is TGTGCCAGCAGGGTAGCCGGCGGGGCCTACTCCTACGAGCAGTACTTC. Translating it yields CASRVAGGAYSYEQYF.

The rearrangement uses TRBV5-1 and TRBJ1-3; possible D gene TRBD1, 6 bases. The germline gives CDR1 SGHRS, CDR2 YFSETQ. Trimming cost V 4 bases and J 2 bases, with 10 bases left between them. The CDR3 is made up of 14 amino acids. The CDR3 nucleotides read TGCGCCAGCAGCCTAGGACAGCCTGGAAACACCATATATTTT. Protein sequence: CASSLGQPGNTIYF.